One and the same sample provided the 25 T cell receptor beta chains below, sequenced in a study of OX40 agonist ivuxolimab in advanced cancers. Produced via immunoSEQ multiplex PCR; TCRdb's table is partial and in-frame only. The repertoire holds about 95,000 clones, with 70% to 90% as singletons. The sequencing here drew on CD4+ or CD8+ T cells sorted from blood, taken in a trial of the OX40 agonist ivuxolimab. Receptors were obtained from an adult with an advanced solid tumor such as melanoma, head and neck, liver or kidney cancer.

The rearrangement links TRBV28 to TRBJ2-2, with TRBD2 matching 9 bases. This CDR3 comprises 13 residues. CDR1 and CDR2 (germline): MDHEN, SYDVKM. After removal of 2 bases from V and 10 bases from J, the junction contained 2 bases not matched to a gene. The CDR3 region has the DNA TGTGCCAGCAGTTTACAGGGACTAGCGGAGCTGTTTTTT. This encodes CASSLQGLAELFF. Combining the CDR3 with reference TRBV28 and TRBJ2-2 gives the whole variable domain DVKVTQSSRYLVKRTGEKVFLECVQDMDHENMFWYRQDPGLGLRLIYFSYDVKMKEKGDIPEGYSVSREKKERFSLILESASTNQTSMYLCASSLQGLAELFFGEGSRLTVL.

V and J are TRBV6-5 and TRBJ1-5, with D unresolved. Per the germline V gene, CDR1 is MNHEY and CDR2 is SVGAGI. V shed 0 bases and J shed 5 bases, with 5 bases lying between them. This CDR3 contains 13 residues. The CDR3 nucleotides read TGTGCCAGCAGTTACTCGTCCCATCAGCCCCAGCATTTT. Amino acids: CASSYSSHQPQHF.

The chain couples TRBV29-1 to TRBJ1-4; no reliable D call. The ends were cut back, 8 bases at V and 10 bases at J, with 20 bases in the middle. Germline V CDR1 and CDR2: SQVTM, ANQGSEA. The CDR3 is 13 amino acids. CDR3 DNA: TGCAGCATCTTGCGGGGAGTGGGCGGAAAACTGTTTTTT. Its protein product is CSILRGVGGKLFF.

The CDR3 nucleotides read TGTCCAAACACTGAAGCTTTCTTT. This translates into CPNTEAFF. This sequence joins TRBV6-6 and TRBJ1-1; the D is unclear. The germline V gene has CDR1 MNHNY and CDR2 SVGAGI (reference sequence). The CDR3 is made up of 8 amino acids.

The gene calls are TRBV7-9 and TRBJ1-1; D possibly corresponds to TRBD1 (5 bases). CDR1 is SEHNR and CDR2 is FQNEAQ in the germline V gene (reference sequence). The CDR3 consists of 15 residues. Trimming removed 1 base from V and 1 base from J, with 10 bases in between. The CDR3 here is CASSLEGKGNTEAFF. DNA of the CDR3: TGTGCCAGCAGCTTAGAGGGGAAGGGGAACACTGAAGCTTTCTTT.

The chain has TRBV21-1 and TRBJ1-2; the table names TRBD1, a call not compared with the DNA. TRBV21-1 represents a pseudogene. The CDR3 runs 14 residues. The CDR3 bases are TGTGCCAGCAGCTGCTGGACAGCTAAATATGGCTACACCTTC. It translates to CASSCWTAKYGYTF.

The rearrangement joins TRBV10-3 to TRBJ2-7, with 9 bases identical to TRBD2. Trimming removed 6 bases from V and 0 bases from J; junction bases left unmatched: 3. The CDR3 sequence is 14 residues long. Germline CDR1 is ENHRY and CDR2 is SYGVKD. The CDR3 is CAISPAGGSYEQYF. DNA for the CDR3: TGTGCCATCAGCCCAGCGGGAGGCTCCTACGAGCAGTACTTC.

The V and J genes are TRBV7-9 and TRBJ1-5; D uncertain. The CDR3 sequence is 13 residues long. The V end lost 5 bases, the J end lost 4 bases, and 9 bases lay between the germline ends. CDR1 SEHNR and CDR2 FQNEAQ come from the germline V gene (reference sequence). The CDR3 nucleotides read TGTGCCAGCAGCGCTGGGGTGAATCAGCCCCAGCATTTT. Translating gives CASSAGVNQPQHF.

This chain uses TRBV6-1 with TRBJ1-2, with D maybe TRBD1 (5 bases). V lost 1 base and J lost 2, with 8 bases in between. This CDR3 is 14 amino acids long. Looked up from germline, CDR1 is MNHNS and CDR2 is SASEGT. CDR3 sequence (DNA): TGTGCCAGCAGTGAAGGGGGGGAGAACTATGGCTACACCTTC. Protein sequence: CASSEGGENYGYTF.

This chain joins TRBV28 and TRBJ2-5; TRBD1 matches at 7 bases. The J call may not be correct, given that the DNA end is closer to TRBJ2-7. CDR1 is MDHEN and CDR2 is SYDVKM in the germline V gene. The CDR3 contains 13 residues. As DNA, the CDR3 is TGTGCCAGCGGACCGGGACAGCCCTACGAGCAGTACTTC. Translation gives CASGPGQPYEQYF.

This chain links TRBV2 with TRBJ1-5, with D possibly being TRBD1 (5 bases). V was cut by 1 base and J by 7 bases, with 17 bases left in between. Germline V gene data show CDR1 as SNHLY and CDR2 as FYNNEI. This CDR3 has 16 residues. Written as DNA, the CDR3 is TGTGCCAGCAGTGAAGTGAGAGGGGAGGTAGGGCAGCCCCAGCATTTT. Protein: CASSEVRGEVGQPQHF. The entire variable domain, with the rest obtained from reference TRBV2 and TRBJ1-5, is as follows: EPEVTQTPSHQVTQMGQEVILRCVPISNHLYFYWYRQILGQKVEFLVSFYNNEISEKSEIFDDQFSVERPDGSNFTLKIRSTKLEDSAMYFCASSEVRGEVGQPQHFGDGTRLSIL.

CDR3 sequence reads: CASIKTRSGRLSYNEQFF. The CDR3 bases are TGTGCCAGCATTAAGACCCGATCGGGCCGATTATCTTACAATGAGCAGTTCTTC. The rearrangement joins TRBV27 to TRBJ2-1; D not certain. CDR1 MNHEY and CDR2 SMNVEV come from the germline V gene (reference sequence). V was pared by 7 bases and J by 4 bases, with 26 bases between. The CDR3 extends over 18 amino acids.

CDR3 sequence reads: CASSIRLAGPGGELFF. DNA of the CDR3: TGTGCCAGTAGTATCCGGCTAGCGGGGCCCGGCGGGGAGCTGTTTTTT. The chain has TRBV19 and TRBJ2-2; TRBD2 aligns across 9 bases. Germline CDR1 is LNHDA and CDR2 is SQIVND (reference sequence). This CDR3 contains 16 residues. V lost 3 bases and J lost 7; bases outside the gene matches: 9. The whole variable domain, filled in from reference TRBV19 and TRBJ2-2, reads DGGITQSPKYLFRKEGQNVTLSCEQNLNHDAMYWYRQDPGQGLRLIYYSQIVNDFQKGDIAEGYSVSREKKESFPLTVTSAQKNPTAFYLCASSIRLAGPGGELFFGEGSRLTVL.

A few counts support this clone. CDR3 nucleotide sequence: TGTGCCAGTAGTACCGCAACAAACAGGGGTGCCGTGAACACTGAAGCTTTCTTT. It is translated as CASSTATNRGAVNTEAFF. The chain is built from TRBV19 and TRBJ1-1, with 7 bases lining up with TRBD1. The CDR3 has 18 amino acids. Germline CDR1 LNHDA, CDR2 SQIVND (reference sequence). V dropped 4 bases and J dropped 0; count of bases not matched to a gene: 14.

The chain joins TRBV7-2 to TRBJ2-5; 7 bases are a match to TRBD1. The germline gives CDR1 SGHTA, CDR2 FQGNSA. V lost 5 bases to trimming and J lost 1 base; unmatched junction nucleotides: 1. The length of the CDR3 is 13 residues. The CDR3 reads CASSGQAQETQYF. CDR3 bases: TGTGCCAGCAGCGGACAGGCCCAAGAGACCCAGTACTTC.

This clone was recorded a few times. The chain combines TRBV7-9 with TRBJ1-2; D is undetermined. The CDR3 runs to 15 residues. The V gene lost 5 bases and the J gene lost 2 bases, with 15 bases spanning the gap. Per germline, CDR1 SEHNR and CDR2 FQNEAQ (reference sequence). The CDR3 DNA follows: TGTGCCAGCAGCCCCCCTTCCGAGACCAACTATGGCTACACCTTC. Residues: CASSPPSETNYGYTF.

The chain recombines TRBV5-1 with TRBJ1-6, with no clear D. This CDR3 spans 14 amino acids. V shed 0 bases and J shed 9 bases, with 10 bases lying between them. CDR1 is SGHRS, CDR2 YFSETQ, per germline. The chain's CDR3 is CASSLVPGGSPLHF. In DNA, the CDR3 is TGCGCCAGCAGCTTGGTACCTGGAGGTTCACCCCTCCACTTT.

The chain has TRBV4-3 and TRBJ2-3, with D unresolved. Trimming stripped 1 base from V and 3 bases from J, with 8 bases between. The germline V gene encodes CDR1 LGHNA and CDR2 YSLEER. This CDR3 has 14 amino acids. In DNA, the CDR3 is TGCGCCAGCAGCCAAGTAGTCCAAACAGATACGCAGTATTTT. Its protein is CASSQVVQTDTQYF.

This chain joins TRBV2 and TRBJ1-5; D perhaps matches TRBD1 (6 bases). The germline CDR1 and CDR2 sequences are SNHLY and FYNNEI. V gave up 4 bases and J gave up 6 bases, with 16 bases separating them. The length of the CDR3 is 15 residues. CDR3: CASSVETGGGQPQHF. The CDR3 DNA reads as TGTGCCAGCAGTGTTGAGACAGGAGGGGGTCAGCCCCAGCATTTT.

V gene TRBV27 combines with J gene TRBJ2-7, with TRBD1 as a possible D gene (6 bases). Germline V CDR1 and CDR2: MNHEY, SMNVEV (reference sequence). This CDR3 is built from 14 residues. The V and J ends lost 2 bases and 5 bases respectively, with 13 bases between them. In nucleotides, the CDR3 is TGTGCCAGCAGTTTAACTTCAGGGGACCACGAGCAGTACTTC. Translation: CASSLTSGDHEQYF.

This chain links TRBV5-1 with TRBJ1-2; D is ambiguous. There are 10 residues in the CDR3. Deletions cut 5 bases from V and 2 bases from J, with 1 base between. Germline loops: CDR1 SGHRS, CDR2 YFSETQ. Here the CDR3 reads CASRNYGYTF. In nucleotides, the CDR3 is TGCGCCAGCAGGAACTATGGCTACACCTTC.

The CDR3 protein is CASSLGALSYNEQFF. The CDR3, as DNA: TGTGCCAGCAGCTTAGGCGCCCTCTCCTACAATGAGCAGTTCTTC. This chain connects TRBV7-3 to TRBJ2-1; D unresolved. Germline CDR1 SGHTA, CDR2 FQGTGA. The CDR3 runs to 15 residues. V was clipped by 2 bases and J by 0 bases, with 8 bases between them.

The rearrangement uses TRBV7-9 and TRBJ2-1, with 8 bases that match TRBD1. CDR1 and CDR2 from the germline V gene are SEHNR and FQNEAQ (reference sequence). The CDR3 runs to 16 residues. Unmatched junction bases numbered 16, after V lost 5 bases and J lost 10 bases. The CDR3: CASSPETGAQAGEQFF. The CDR3, as DNA: TGTGCCAGCAGCCCTGAGACAGGGGCCCAGGCCGGAGAGCAGTTCTTC.

This chain's CDR3 is CASSQALGTDQETQYF. In nucleotides, the CDR3 is TGTGCCAGCAGCCAAGCTCTCGGGACAGATCAAGAGACCCAGTACTTC. The rearrangement links TRBV4-2 to TRBJ2-5; the match to TRBD1 covers 7 bases. The J segment lost 2 bases and the V segment lost 1 base, leaving 7 bases of the junction unmatched. Looked up from germline, CDR1 is LGHNA and CDR2 is YNFKEQ. The CDR3 loop spans 16 amino acids.

This clone was observed once. V usage is TRBV30 and J usage is TRBJ1-1, with a possible D match to TRBD1 (5 bases). The CDR3 loop spans 15 amino acids. The V end was cut by 4 bases, the J end by 1 base, with 16 bases between. Per the germline V gene, CDR1 is GTSNPN and CDR2 is SVGIG (reference sequence). The CDR3 spells CAWTHRGAPNTEAFF. As DNA, the CDR3 is TGTGCCTGGACCCACCGGGGCGCTCCGAACACTGAAGCTTTCTTT. The full variable domain, rest sourced from reference TRBV30 and TRBJ1-1, is SQTIHQWPATLVQPVGSPLSLECTVEGTSNPNLYWYRQAAGRGLQLLFYSVGIGQISSEVPQNLSASRPQDRQFILSSKKLLLSDSGFYLCAWTHRGAPNTEAFFGQGTRLTVV.